This T cell receptor beta chain originates from a study of patients and donors after allogeneic stem cell transplantation. This clonotype was seen a handful of times. TCRdb fed the RT-PCR reads into MiXCR, producing one record per CDR3 protein. The sample holds some 960,000 distinct CDR3 sequences, roughly 18% seen once. The sequence came from a human donor who was either an allogeneic HSCT recipient or a stem cell or donor lymphocyte infusion donor (not recorded which). It is not recorded whose cells these are; they may come from a transplant donor. Sequencing was carried out using blood, either unsorted or a sorted T cell fraction (not recorded which).

CDR3 DNA sequence: TGTGCCAGCGGGGGGGCAGGGGACGAAAAACTGTTTTTT. It yields the protein CASGGAGDEKLFF. The V gene is TRBV4-2, the J gene TRBJ1-4; D might be TRBD1 (6 bases). The germline gives CDR1 LGHNA, CDR2 YNFKEQ. With 8 bases removed from V and 8 bases from J, the gap between germline ends came to 15 bases. CDR3 length equals 13 residues.